These T cell receptor beta chains were read from a single sample in a study of T cells in Graves' hyperthyroidism and ophthalmopathy. TCRdb redid the calling of the multiplex PCR reads with MiXCR, one entry per CDR3 protein. The sample has almost 500,000 distinct CDR3 sequences, about 20% seen once; the top ten hold 45% to 50%. Sequenced material: blood. Receptor source: a woman in her 70s with Graves' ophthalmopathy. Each CDR3 is given with its conserved first and last residue. The order of the fields is J gene, clone size, D gene, V gene, CDR3 protein, CDR3 DNA. A D gene is named only where the DNA matches it firmly. Part of the rows lack a size; the others show once, few, many or a class for expanded clones.

J: TRBJ2-7
size: few
D: TRBD2
V: TRBV12-3/TRBV12-4
CDR3: CASSIPRTSGRGSFYEQYF
DNA: TGTGCCAGCAGTATCCCCAGGACTAGCGGGAGGGGTAGTTTTTACGAGCAGTACTTC

J: TRBJ2-2
size: -
D: -
V: TRBV19
CDR3: CASKRVANTGELFF
DNA: TGTGCCAGTAAGCGGGTAGCGAACACCGGGGAGCTGTTTTTT

J: TRBJ1-1
size: -
D: -
V: TRBV30
CDR3: CAWRPPRWGGAEAFF
DNA: TGTGCCTGGAGACCCCCTCGTTGGGGGGGCGCTGAAGCTTTCTTT

J: TRBJ2-1
size: many
D: -
V: TRBV6-1
CDR3: CASSEADWINEQFF
DNA: TGTGCCAGCAGTGAAGCGGACTGGATCAATGAGCAGTTCTTC

J: TRBJ1-5
size: many
D: TRBD1
V: TRBV15
CDR3: CATSRWTGGASNQPQHF
DNA: TGTGCCACCAGCAGATGGACAGGGGGCGCGAGCAATCAGCCCCAGCATTTT

J: TRBJ2-7
size: few
D: -
V: TRBV5-1
CDR3: CASSLGGSPRETWQYF
DNA: TGCGCCAGCAGCTTGGGGGGAAGCCCTCGGGAGACATGGCAGTACTTC

J: TRBJ2-1
size: few
D: -
V: TRBV5-1
CDR3: CASSLSAVLRSNEQFF
DNA: TGCGCCAGCAGCTTGTCGGCCGTCTTAAGGTCAAATGAGCAGTTCTTC

J: TRBJ1-2
size: few
D: TRBD1
V: TRBV5-8
CDR3: CASSSGQGLSGYTF
DNA: TGTGCCAGCAGCTCCGGACAGGGTTTATCTGGCTACACCTTC

J: TRBJ2-5
size: -
D: -
V: TRBV7-2
CDR3: CASSVLPAWTSSGHKETQYF
DNA: TGTGCCAGCAGCGTACTACCGGCTTGGACCTCCAGCGGGCATAAAGAGACCCAGTACTTC

J: TRBJ2-1
size: few
D: TRBD2
V: TRBV11-1
CDR3: CASSLGREVLNNEQFF
DNA: TGTGCCAGCAGCTTAGGGCGGGAGGTCCTCAATAATGAGCAGTTCTTC

J: TRBJ1-6
size: -
D: -
V: TRBV9
CDR3: CASSVAPGRESPLHF
DNA: TGTGCCAGCAGCGTAGCTCCAGGGAGGGAGTCACCCCTCCACTTT

J: TRBJ1-5
size: many
D: TRBD1
V: TRBV19
CDR3: CASSIKVTGGNQPQHF
DNA: TGTGCCAGTAGTATAAAAGTCACAGGGGGCAATCAGCCCCAGCATTTT

J: TRBJ2-1
size: many
D: TRBD1
V: TRBV28
CDR3: CASSLWAGTGLSDEQFF
DNA: TGTGCCAGCAGTTTATGGGCGGGGACAGGGTTATCCGATGAGCAGTTCTTC

J: TRBJ1-4
size: many
D: -
V: TRBV2
CDR3: CASGPGPQMALFF
DNA: TGTGCCAGCGGACCGGGACCTCAGATGGCCTTGTTTTTT

J: TRBJ2-6
size: few
D: -
V: TRBV19
CDR3: CASSIRAGANVLTF
DNA: TGTGCCAGTAGTATCCGGGCTGGGGCCAACGTCCTGACTTTC

J: TRBJ2-3
size: -
D: -
V: TRBV9
CDR3: CASDSARRSDTQCF
DNA: TGTGCCAGCGATAGCGCCAGACGCTCAGATACGCAGTGTTTT

J: TRBJ1-6
size: -
D: -
V: TRBV6-2/TRBV6-3
CDR3: CASSLGSGRGHSPLHF
DNA: TGTGCCAGCAGTCTCGGATCGGGGCGTGGGCATTCACCCCTCCACTTT

J: TRBJ1-5
size: few
D: -
V: TRBV16
CDR3: CASSQSLGQPQHF
DNA: TGTGCCAGCAGCCAATCCTTAGGACAGCCCCAGCATTTT

J: TRBJ2-7
size: -
D: -
V: TRBV25-1
CDR3: CASSGFGGGPYEQYF
DNA: TGTGCCAGCAGTGGCTTCGGTGGAGGGCCCTACGAGCAGTACTTC

J: TRBJ2-3
size: -
D: TRBD1
V: TRBV9
CDR3: CASSVRQGADTQYF
DNA: TGTGCCAGCAGCGTACGACAGGGAGCAGATACGCAGTATTTT

J: TRBJ1-1
size: -
D: -
V: TRBV12-3/TRBV12-4
CDR3: CASSPDPGAEAFF
DNA: TGTGCCAGCAGCCCGGACCCCGGGGCTGAAGCTTTCTTT

J: TRBJ1-1
size: many
D: -
V: TRBV29-1
CDR3: CSVTGRADTEAFF
DNA: TGCAGCGTTACAGGGAGGGCGGACACTGAAGCTTTCTTT

J: TRBJ1-1
size: many
D: TRBD1
V: TRBV10-3
CDR3: CAGQGAMNTEAFF
DNA: TGTGCCGGACAGGGGGCCATGAACACTGAAGCTTTCTTT